Listed below are T cell receptor beta chains from one sample, sequenced in a study of blood T cell repertoires in COVID-19. Generated by immunoSEQ multiplex PCR, the TCRdb table keeps only in-frame clones and is missing some. The sample contains around 54,000 clones, 89% of which appear only once. Specimen: peripheral blood. The source is a human donor in a cohort sampled during active COVID-19. CDR3s include the opening cysteine and the closing phenylalanine or tryptophan. The order of the fields is D gene, V gene, clone size, J gene, CDR3 protein, CDR3 DNA. The D gene is left open where the match is weak. Only some rows state a clone size, as once, few, many or a class for expanded clones.

-	TRBV11-2	-	TRBJ2-3	CASSSRRDGYTDTQYF	TGTGCCAGCAGCTCTCGGCGGGACGGGTACACAGATACGCAGTATTTT
-	TRBV19	-	TRBJ1-5	CASSIEGRDSNQPQHF	TGTGCCAGTAGTATAGAGGGGCGAGATAGCAATCAGCCCCAGCATTTT
-	TRBV5-1	-	TRBJ2-6	CASSSNPGTGANVLTF	TGCGCCAGCAGCTCCAACCCAGGGACTGGGGCCAACGTCCTGACTTTC
-	TRBV4-1	-	TRBJ1-3	CASSQGATQGNTIYF	TGCGCCAGCAGCCAAGGGGCAACTCAGGGAAACACCATATATTTT
-	TRBV6-4	-	TRBJ1-5	CASSDGELRGVGILHQPQHF	TGTGCCAGCAGTGACGGGGAACTCCGGGGGGTAGGGATTTTGCATCAGCCCCAGCATTTT
-	TRBV3-1/TRBV3-2	-	TRBJ1-2	CASSLQDRPYGYTF	TGTGCCAGCAGCCTTCAAGACAGGCCCTATGGCTACACCTTC
TRBD1	TRBV9	-	TRBJ1-3	CASSARTGENVRNTIYF	TGTGCCAGCAGCGCTAGGACAGGGGAAAACGTAAGAAACACCATATATTTT
TRBD1	TRBV24-1	-	TRBJ2-1	CATSDLTGTGNYNEQFF	TGTGCCACCAGTGATTTGACCGGGACAGGCAACTACAATGAGCAGTTCTTC
TRBD2	TRBV28	-	TRBJ2-2	CASGVAGGGTGELFF	TGTGCCAGCGGGGTAGCGGGAGGGGGCACCGGGGAGCTGTTTTTT
-	TRBV6-4	-	TRBJ2-7	CASTPPGDEGYEQYF	TGTGCCAGCACCCCACCGGGCGATGAGGGATACGAGCAGTACTTC
TRBD1	TRBV2	once	TRBJ2-3	CASSERQGGADTQYF	TGTGCCAGCAGTGAACGACAGGGTGGGGCAGATACGCAGTATTTT
TRBD1	TRBV3-1/TRBV3-2	-	TRBJ1-1	CASSQRQGKAFF	TGTGCCAGCAGCCAACGACAGGGTAAAGCTTTCTTT
TRBD2	TRBV2	-	TRBJ2-5	CASSERGDGLAGTGQYF	TGTGCCAGCAGTGAAAGGGGCGATGGACTAGCGGGTACGGGCCAGTACTTC
TRBD2	TRBV28	-	TRBJ2-3	CASSRPGGGIDTQYF	TGTGCCAGCAGCCGACCCGGGGGGGGTATAGATACGCAGTATTTT
TRBD2	TRBV5-4	-	TRBJ2-1	CASSLVGGRNEQFF	TGTGCCAGCAGCTTAGTGGGCGGGAGGAATGAGCAGTTCTTC
TRBD2	TRBV3-1/TRBV3-2	-	TRBJ2-7	CASSQTAGAGEQYF	TGTGCCAGCAGCCAAACGGCGGGAGCGGGGGAGCAGTACTTC
-	TRBV7-9	-	TRBJ2-7	CASSFPGAYEQYF	TGTGCCAGCAGCTTCCCAGGGGCCTACGAGCAGTACTTC
-	TRBV13	-	TRBJ1-5	CASSLGRDQPQHF	TGTGCCAGCAGCTTAGGTCGTGATCAGCCCCAGCATTTT
-	TRBV6-5	-	TRBJ2-3	CASSYPRTDTQYF	TGTGCCAGCAGTTACCCTAGGACAGATACGCAGTATTTT
-	TRBV6-5	-	TRBJ1-2	CASHSGVNYGYTF	TGTGCCAGTCATTCGGGGGTGAACTATGGCTACACCTTC
TRBD1	TRBV11-2	few	TRBJ2-7	CASSGTGVISYEQYF	TGTGCCAGCAGCGGGACAGGAGTGATCTCCTACGAGCAGTACTTC
-	TRBV12-3/TRBV12-4	-	TRBJ2-5	CASSLGVETQYF	TGTGCCAGCAGTTTGGGAGTTGAGACCCAGTACTTC
-	TRBV10-3	once	TRBJ2-3	CAISEQVPGRDTQYF	TGTGCCATCAGTGAGCAAGTCCCAGGGCGAGATACGCAGTATTTT
TRBD1	TRBV19	-	TRBJ2-7	CASSRGGGQGLYEQYF	TGTGCCAGTAGCCGAGGGGGGGGACAGGGGTTGTACGAGCAGTACTTC
-	TRBV25-1	-	TRBJ1-1	CASSPRGLEAFF	TGTGCCAGCAGCCCCAGGGGTCTTGAAGCTTTCTTT
TRBD1	TRBV7-2	-	TRBJ1-6	CASSRDASQGAPLHF	TGTGCCAGCAGCCGGGACGCGTCGCAGGGGGCACCCCTCCACTTT
TRBD2	TRBV5-1	-	TRBJ2-3	CASSSPTSGGLTDTQYF	TGCGCCAGCAGCTCACCTACTAGCGGGGGCCTAACAGATACGCAGTATTTT
-	TRBV3-1/TRBV3-2	-	TRBJ2-5	CASSQGNREPGGETQYF	TGTGCCAGCAGCCAAGGAAACCGGGAGCCTGGGGGGGAGACCCAGTACTTC
-	TRBV28	-	TRBJ1-2	CASTTRGIHGYTF	TGTGCCAGCACCACCCGGGGGATACATGGCTACACCTTC
TRBD1	TRBV10-1	-	TRBJ2-7	CASRTTGTPYEQYF	TGCGCCAGCAGGACGACAGGGACCCCTTACGAGCAGTACTTC
TRBD1	TRBV15	-	TRBJ2-7	CATSRGVRDRDSYEQYF	TGTGCCACCAGCAGAGGTGTACGGGACAGGGACTCCTACGAGCAGTACTTC
-	TRBV7-9	-	TRBJ1-1	CASSLAQVNTEAFF	TGTGCCAGCAGCTTAGCACAGGTGAACACTGAAGCTTTCTTT
TRBD1	TRBV4-2	-	TRBJ1-1	CASSLPGRQGRAEAFF	TGTGCCAGCAGCCTCCCCGGGAGACAGGGCCGCGCTGAAGCTTTCTTT
-	TRBV3-1/TRBV3-2	-	TRBJ2-2	CASSQVPRPNTGELFF	TGTGCCAGCAGCCAAGTTCCGAGGCCGAACACCGGGGAGCTGTTTTTT
TRBD1	TRBV28	-	TRBJ2-7	CASSFFGTGVYEQYF	TGTGCCAGCAGTTTTTTCGGGACAGGGGTTTACGAGCAGTACTTC
TRBD1	TRBV11-2	-	TRBJ1-2	CASSRTGVYGYTF	TGTGCCAGCAGCCGGACAGGGGTCTATGGCTACACCTTC
TRBD2	TRBV6-5	-	TRBJ2-7	CASRTSGGEQYF	TGTGCCAGCAGAACCTCGGGGGGCGAGCAGTACTTC
TRBD2	TRBV3-1/TRBV3-2	-	TRBJ2-2	CASSQALAGDPNTGELFF	TGTGCCAGCAGCCAAGCTCTAGCGGGAGACCCAAACACCGGGGAGCTGTTTTTT
TRBD1	TRBV7-3	-	TRBJ1-1	CASSFTGATEAFF	TGTGCCAGCAGCTTTACAGGGGCCACTGAAGCTTTCTTT
-	TRBV29-1	-	TRBJ2-1	CSVERLEGNEQFF	TGCAGCGTTGAACGGCTAGAGGGCAATGAGCAGTTCTTC
-	TRBV9	-	TRBJ2-2	CASGPTTNTGELFF	TGTGCCAGCGGCCCGACTACGAACACCGGGGAGCTGTTTTTT
TRBD1	TRBV7-9	-	TRBJ1-4	CASSSSGTATNEKLFF	TGTGCCAGCAGCTCCTCCGGGACAGCAACTAATGAAAAACTGTTTTTT
TRBD2	TRBV5-6	-	TRBJ2-1	CASSLGTSARGGQFF	TGTGCCAGCAGCCTCGGGACTAGCGCGAGGGGGGGGCAGTTCTTC
-	TRBV3-1/TRBV3-2	once	TRBJ2-1	CASSLLAGRNNEQFF	TGTGCCAGCAGCCTACTTGCGGGGAGGAACAATGAGCAGTTCTTC